Listed below are T cell receptor beta chains from one sample, sequenced in a study of T cell responses to AZD1222 COVID-19 vaccine. TCRdb keeps only in-frame clones here, not all; method: immunoSEQ multiplex PCR. The sample includes just under 85,000 clones, roughly 86% of them seen just once. This material consisted of peripheral blood, taken on day 0 of AZD1222 vaccination. These receptor sequences come from an adult in good health. CDR3s include the opening cysteine and the closing phenylalanine or tryptophan. D genes are given only for firm matches. Rows give clone size only sometimes, using once, few, many, or a class for an expanded clone.

TRBV27,TRBD1,-,TRBJ1-1,TGTGCCACCCTCCCCGGGGGAGCCCTTTTCGCAGGGGGGAACACTGAAGCTTTCTTT,CATLPGGALFAGGNTEAFF
TRBV9,-,-,TRBJ2-2,TGTGCCAGCAGCGTAAGCGGCAGCAACACCGGGGAGCTGTTTTTT,CASSVSGSNTGELFF
TRBV28,-,few,TRBJ1-2,TGTGCCAGCAGACCACCGTCTGATGGCTACACCTTC,CASRPPSDGYTF
TRBV7-9,TRBD2,few,TRBJ2-5,TGTGCCAGCAGCTCCTGGACTAGTTACGCAGAGACCCAGTACTTC,CASSSWTSYAETQYF
TRBV11-2,-,-,TRBJ2-5,TGTGCCAGCAGCCCTACTCCGCAAGAGACCCAGTACTTC,CASSPTPQETQYF
TRBV19,-,-,TRBJ1-6,TGTGCCAGCTCCTACGGGAGGCAGAATTCACCCCTCCACTTT,CASSYGRQNSPLHF
TRBV29-1,-,once,TRBJ2-5,TGCAGCGTGGGCCAAGAGACCCAGTACTTC,CSVGQETQYF
TRBV7-9,TRBD1,-,TRBJ2-2,TGTGCCAGCAGCAGGACAGGCTCGAACACCGGGGAGCTGTTTTTT,CASSRTGSNTGELFF
TRBV2,TRBD2,-,TRBJ2-4,TGTGCCAGCAGTGGGCCCTCTAGCGGGTTGGCCAAAAACATTCAGTACTTC,CASSGPSSGLAKNIQYF
TRBV7-2,TRBD2,-,TRBJ2-5,TGTGCCAGCAGCTTAATTAGGCTAGCGGGAGGGCAGGGGGAGACCCAGTACTTC,CASSLIRLAGGQGETQYF
TRBV6-5,-,-,TRBJ2-1,TGTGCCAGCAGTTACTCGTCAGCCTACAATGAGCAGTTCTTC,CASSYSSAYNEQFF
TRBV19,TRBD1,-,TRBJ1-2,TGTGCCAGTAGTCCGCTACAAGACAGGGGTCTCCTCCTCCTCTATGGCTACACCTTC,CASSPLQDRGLLLLYGYTF
TRBV7-9,-,once,TRBJ1-1,TGTGCCAGCAGCTTAGTGGGAGGGAACACTGAAGCTTTCTTT,CASSLVGGNTEAFF
TRBV7-2,-,-,TRBJ2-2,TGTGCCAGCAGCTTAGGTGGTGCGAGCGGGGAGCTGTTTTTT,CASSLGGASGELFF
TRBV7-2,-,once,TRBJ1-1,TGTGCCGGACGAGACGCCGGGGGTTACACTGAAGCTTTCTTT,CAGRDAGGYTEAFF
TRBV19,-,-,TRBJ2-5,TGTGCCAGTAGTGACCGGGGAAGGGAGACCCAGTACTTC,CASSDRGRETQYF
TRBV5-5,-,-,TRBJ2-7,TGTGCCAGCAGCTTGGATCGACAAGGGTTTAGGGACGAGCAGTACTTC,CASSLDRQGFRDEQYF
TRBV2,-,-,TRBJ1-5,TGTGCCAGCAGTGACAGGGTGGTCAATCAGCCCCAGCATTTT,CASSDRVVNQPQHF
TRBV4-1,TRBD1,-,TRBJ1-3,TGCGCCAGCAGCCCGAATCCGACAGGGTTCGGAAACACCATATATTTT,CASSPNPTGFGNTIYF
TRBV6-5,TRBD1,-,TRBJ1-2,TGTGCCAGCAGTTACTCTGGCCAGGGGGGTGGCTACACCTTC,CASSYSGQGGGYTF
TRBV30,-,-,TRBJ1-6,TGTGCCTGGAGGGGGGTCCCTAGCTCCTATAATTCACCCCTCCACTTT,CAWRGVPSSYNSPLHF
TRBV7-2,-,-,TRBJ1-2,TGTGCCAGCAGCTCCGACTTTGACTATGGCTACACCTTC,CASSSDFDYGYTF
TRBV5-1,TRBD2,once,TRBJ2-3,TGCGCCAGCAGCCCGGGACTAGCGGAGAGCACAGATACGCAGTATTTT,CASSPGLAESTDTQYF
TRBV7-2,-,-,TRBJ2-5,TGTGCCAGCAGCTTCGGGATAGAGACCCAGTACTTC,CASSFGIETQYF
TRBV7-9,-,-,TRBJ2-3,TGTGCCAGCGGGCCAGGGGGGTCAGATACGCAGTATTTT,CASGPGGSDTQYF
TRBV28,-,-,TRBJ1-3,TGTGCCAGCAGCTCACAGGGAAACACCATATATTTT,CASSSQGNTIYF
TRBV19,-,-,TRBJ1-1,TGTGCCAGTAGTATAACCGGGGCAAACACTGAAGCTTTCTTT,CASSITGANTEAFF
TRBV7-9,TRBD1,-,TRBJ1-6,TGTGCCAGCAGCTTAGTAACAGGGGGCTCACCCCTCCACTTT,CASSLVTGGSPLHF
TRBV28,TRBD2,few,TRBJ2-1,TGTGCCAGCAGTTCTCGGACAACTAGCGGGAGAATCGATGAGCAGTTCTTC,CASSSRTTSGRIDEQFF
TRBV7-8,-,-,TRBJ1-1,TGTGCCAGCAGCGCCCACCGGGGGAACACTGAAGCTTTCTTT,CASSAHRGNTEAFF
TRBV4-1,-,-,TRBJ1-1,TGCGCCAGCAGCCAAGGCTTAGCAGTGAACACTGAAGCTTTCTTT,CASSQGLAVNTEAFF
TRBV3-1/TRBV3-2,TRBD1,-,TRBJ2-2,TGTGCCAGCAGTCCTCCGGGACAGGGTTTCACCGGGGAGCTGTTTTTT,CASSPPGQGFTGELFF
TRBV28,-,-,TRBJ1-3,TGTGCCAGCAGTTTAGTAATGACAGCGACAAGAAACACCATATATTTT,CASSLVMTATRNTIYF
TRBV11-3,-,-,TRBJ2-4,TGTGCCAGCAGCCGGGTGGGAGAAAACATTCAGTACTTC,CASSRVGENIQYF
TRBV27,TRBD1,-,TRBJ1-2,TGTGCCAGCAGGGCACGACCGGGACAGGGGCCCTCTAACTATGGCTACACCTTC,CASRARPGQGPSNYGYTF
TRBV28,-,-,TRBJ1-6,TGTGCCAGCAGCAAAATCGGACCCGCTTCTCTCCACTTT,CASSKIGPASLHF
TRBV5-6,-,-,TRBJ2-3,TGTGCCAGCAGTTTGAGAGGGAGAGGCACAGATACGCAGTATTTT,CASSLRGRGTDTQYF
TRBV10-1,-,-,TRBJ2-5,TGCGCCAGCAGTGTGGGGGGGCGCTTGGACCAAGAGACCCAGTACTTC,CASSVGGRLDQETQYF
TRBV28,TRBD2,-,TRBJ2-5,TGTGCCAGCAGTTTAATTCGGGGAGGGCAAGAGACCCAGTACTTC,CASSLIRGGQETQYF
TRBV19,-,-,TRBJ1-2,TGTGCCAGTCACGCCCTTACAGGGACCAACTATGGCTACACCTTC,CASHALTGTNYGYTF
TRBV4-2,-,few,TRBJ2-7,TGTGCCAGCAGCCAAGGTGGGCAGGGCTTGAGCTCCTACGAGCAGTACTTC,CASSQGGQGLSSYEQYF
TRBV6-5,TRBD1,-,TRBJ2-4,TGTGCCAGCAGTTACACCGGGACAGGGGGCAAGTACTTC,CASSYTGTGGKYF
TRBV6-2/TRBV6-3,-,few,TRBJ2-6,TGTGCCAGCAGTTGGGACTCTGGGGCCAACGTCCTGACTTTC,CASSWDSGANVLTF
TRBV4-2,-,-,TRBJ2-5,TGTGCCAGCAGCCAAGTCACGACTCACAGCCCAGAGACCCAGTACTTC,CASSQVTTHSPETQYF
TRBV3-1/TRBV3-2,TRBD1,-,TRBJ1-4,TGTGCCAGCAGCCCAAAACAGGGGTTGACTGAAAAACTGTTTTTT,CASSPKQGLTEKLFF